Listed below are T cell receptor beta chains from one sample, sequenced in a study of T cell responses to AZD1222 COVID-19 vaccine. TCRdb's table, derived via immunoSEQ multiplex PCR, lists solely in-frame clones and lacks some. The table has about 120,000 clones, roughly nine tenths seen once; the top ten hold approximately 2.6%. The sequences come from peripheral blood, collected 28 days after the second AZD1222 dose. The receptor set was obtained from an adult who received the AZD1222 COVID-19 vaccine. Both conserved end residues are part of each CDR3. The D gene is left open where the match is weak. Size values are once, few and many counts, or a class for expanded clones, and some rows have none.

cdr3_length	v_call	j_call	d_call	clone_size	cdr3_nt	cdr3_aa
13	TRBV4-2	TRBJ1-5	NA	NA	TGTGCCAGCAGCCCCGGGGAGGAGGGGCCCCAGCATTTT	CASSPGEEGPQHF
16	TRBV27	TRBJ1-2	TRBD1	NA	TGTGCCAGCAGTACCGGGACAGGCGGTTTTTTCTATGGCTACACCTTC	CASSTGTGGFFYGYTF
14	TRBV19	TRBJ2-1	NA	NA	TGTGCCACCGAAACAGGAAAACTTCACAATGAGCAGTTCTTC	CATETGKLHNEQFF
13	TRBV6-5	TRBJ2-6	NA	NA	TGTGCCAGCAGCCAGGCCCTCACCGCACTCCTGACTTTC	CASSQALTALLTF
14	TRBV19	TRBJ1-6	NA	NA	TGTGCCAGTAGGGACAGACTCAAAGATTCACCCCTCCACTTT	CASRDRLKDSPLHF
15	TRBV6-5	TRBJ1-3	NA	NA	TGTGCCACCTCGACAGACCACGTACCTGGAAACACCATATATTTT	CATSTDHVPGNTIYF
13	TRBV4-1	TRBJ2-2	TRBD2	NA	TGCGCAACCGGGACTATAGGGCTCGGGGAGCTGTTTTTT	CATGTIGLGELFF
16	TRBV7-8	TRBJ1-4	NA	NA	TGTGCCAGCAGCTCCGCCCTCGGGCAGGGAGAGGAAAAACTGTTTTTT	CASSSALGQGEEKLFF
14	TRBV6-5	TRBJ2-7	NA	few	TGTGCCAGCAAGATTGTTTCGCGGACCTACGAGCAGTACTTC	CASKIVSRTYEQYF
16	TRBV11-2	TRBJ2-7	TRBD2	NA	TGTGCCAGCAGCTTAGTTCTAGCGGGGTCCTCCTACGAGCAGTACTTC	CASSLVLAGSSYEQYF
14	TRBV15	TRBJ1-2	NA	NA	TGTGCCACCAGCAGAGACTTGACAGGCCCTGGCTACACCTTC	CATSRDLTGPGYTF
14	TRBV4-3	TRBJ1-3	NA	NA	TGCGCCAGCAGTCCTCGGAGCTCTGGAAACACCATATATTTT	CASSPRSSGNTIYF
14	TRBV2	TRBJ1-5	NA	once	TGTGCCAGCAGTCCAGGACAGATGAATCAGCCCCAGCATTTT	CASSPGQMNQPQHF
11	TRBV5-8	TRBJ2-7	NA	NA	TGTGCCAGCAGCGTCCGCCGTGAGCAGTACTTC	CASSVRREQYF
19	TRBV6-1	TRBJ2-3	TRBD1	NA	TGTGCCAGCAGTGAAGCGCACAGGGGGCTGGGTCCTAGCACAGATACGCAGTATTTT	CASSEAHRGLGPSTDTQYF
16	TRBV3-1/TRBV3-2	TRBJ2-2	TRBD1	NA	TGTGCCAGCAGCCAAGCCGGGACAGCGAACACCGGGGAGCTGTTTTTT	CASSQAGTANTGELFF
15	TRBV4-2	TRBJ2-1	TRBD2	NA	TGTGCCAGCAGCCAAGGGACTAGCGGGGACAATGAGCAGTTCTTC	CASSQGTSGDNEQFF
14	TRBV10-2	TRBJ2-7	TRBD2	NA	TGCGCCAGCAGGGCTGGCGGGGGGTCTTCCGAGCAGTACTTC	CASRAGGGSSEQYF
15	TRBV9	TRBJ1-1	TRBD1	NA	TGTGCCAGCAGCGATTCAGGGGGCCGAGGGACTGAAGCTTTCTTT	CASSDSGGRGTEAFF
15	TRBV27	TRBJ2-1	TRBD1	NA	TGTGCCAGCTTCCACCGGGACAGGGGGCGGGATGAGCAGTTCTTC	CASFHRDRGRDEQFF
13	TRBV7-9	TRBJ1-5	NA	NA	TGTGCCAGCAGCTTAAATCGTGATCAGCCCCAGCATTTT	CASSLNRDQPQHF
13	TRBV5-4	TRBJ2-2	NA	NA	TGTGCCAGCAGCTTGAGGAGCACCGGGGAGCTGTTTTTT	CASSLRSTGELFF
14	TRBV2	TRBJ1-6	NA	NA	TGTGCCAGCAGTGGGGGGGCCTATAATTCACCCCTCCACTTT	CASSGGAYNSPLHF
15	TRBV7-3	TRBJ1-5	TRBD1	once	TGTGCCAGCAGCGTCGTAGGGGGCTTAGGTCAGCCCCAGCATTTT	CASSVVGGLGQPQHF
13	TRBV19	TRBJ1-1	NA	NA	TGTGCCAGTAGCCAACGTACGAACACTGAAGCTTTCTTT	CASSQRTNTEAFF
15	TRBV5-1	TRBJ2-2	TRBD1	NA	TGCGCCAGCAGCTTGGGACAGGGGGCCCACGGGGAGCTGTTTTTT	CASSLGQGAHGELFF
16	TRBV5-1	TRBJ1-1	NA	NA	TGCGCCAGCAGCTTGGGGTCCGGGCGTGGGAACACTGAAGCTTTCTTT	CASSLGSGRGNTEAFF
13	TRBV6-5	TRBJ2-7	NA	NA	TGTGCCAGCAGGGGACGGAACTCCTACGAGCAGTACTTC	CASRGRNSYEQYF
13	TRBV19	TRBJ2-7	NA	NA	TGTGCCAGTAGTTCGACACTCACCTACGAGCAGTACTTC	CASSSTLTYEQYF
16	TRBV18	TRBJ1-6	NA	once	TGTGCCAGCTCACCCGCAGCAAGCTCCTATAATTCACCCCTCCACTTT	CASSPAASSYNSPLHF
12	TRBV19	TRBJ1-2	NA	NA	TGTGCCAGTAGGCACAGGGAGCATGGCTACACCTTC	CASRHREHGYTF
16	TRBV11-2	TRBJ2-3	TRBD2	NA	TGTGCCAGCAGCTTAGGGGGGGGACCGAGCACAGATACGCAGTATTTT	CASSLGGGPSTDTQYF